A single sample gave rise to the 27 T cell receptor beta chains below, sequenced in a study of cytomegalovirus exposure and HLA in healthy donors. Both 60 Vbeta primers and 13 Jbeta primers went into the PCR. The method was immunoSEQ multiplex PCR; TCRdb's version includes in-frame clones alone and lacks a portion of them. The table lists roughly 150,000 clones, over 75% of them singletons. The sequenced sample consisted of PBMCs. All receptors come from a male donor in good health and CMV-seronegative.

The chain is built from TRBV5-6 and TRBJ1-1; the D gene is possibly TRBD1 (5 bases). Germline-derived CDR1 and CDR2 are SGHDT and YYEEEE. CDR3 length: 16 residues. Between the trimmed V and J ends, which lost 0 bases and 0 bases, there was a span of 12 bases. In nucleotides, the CDR3 is TGTGCCAGCAGCTTGGAGAGGACAATCATGAACACTGAAGCTTTCTTT. Its protein product is CASSLERTIMNTEAFF.

CDR3 nucleotides: TGTGCCAGCAGCGTTACAGGGGGAAGGGTAAACACCATATATTTT. Amino acid sequence: CASSVTGGRVNTIYF. The rearrangement joins TRBV9 to TRBJ1-3; 8 positions match TRBD1. The CDR3 consists of 15 residues. V lost 2 bases to trimming and J lost 6 bases; unmatched junction nucleotides: 7. CDR1 and CDR2 (germline): SGDLS, YYNGEE.

Only a few counts were recorded for this clone. The V call is TRBV9, the J call TRBJ2-7; unclear D gene. Trimming removed 0 bases from V and 1 base from J, with 8 bases in between. The germline CDR1 and CDR2 sequences are SGDLS and YYNGEE. This CDR3 has 14 residues. The CDR3 nucleotides are TGTGCCAGCAGCGTAGTTCCCTCTTCCTACGAGCAGTACTTC. Amino acid sequence: CASSVVPSSYEQYF. Full variable domain (outside the CDR3, taken from reference TRBV9 and TRBJ2-7): DSGVTQTPKHLITATGQRVTLRCSPRSGDLSVYWYQQSLDQGLQFLIQYYNGEERAKGNILERFSAQQFPDLHSELNLSSLELGDSALYFCASSVVPSSYEQYFGPGTRLTVT.

This clone has just a few counts. The V gene is TRBV9, the J gene TRBJ1-2, with 9 bases identical to TRBD1. The V gene end was trimmed by 2 bases and the J gene end by 4 bases; junction bases not matched to a gene: 6. CDR3 length: 15 residues. Germline loops: CDR1 SGDLS, CDR2 YYNGEE. In DNA form, the CDR3 reads TGTGCCAGCAGCGTCCGGACAGGGGATTCCTATGGCTACACCTTC. The encoded protein is CASSVRTGDSYGYTF. Full variable domain (missing parts from reference TRBV9 and TRBJ1-2): DSGVTQTPKHLITATGQRVTLRCSPRSGDLSVYWYQQSLDQGLQFLIQYYNGEERAKGNILERFSAQQFPDLHSELNLSSLELGDSALYFCASSVRTGDSYGYTFGSGTRLTVV.

V gene TRBV2 combines with J gene TRBJ1-3; D is undetermined. Trimming left V 8 bases short and J 3 bases short, with 14 bases between. This CDR3 contains 14 residues. CDR1 SNHLY and CDR2 FYNNEI come from the germline V gene. CDR3 region: CASLQSKGGNTIYF. For the CDR3, the DNA is TGTGCCAGCTTACAGAGCAAAGGTGGAAACACCATATATTTT.

The chain combines TRBV7-8 with TRBJ2-7; TRBD1 agrees at 12 bases. Trimming took 4 bases from V and 5 from J; bases not matched to a gene: 18. The CDR3 loop spans 19 amino acids. Germline values: CDR1 SGHVS, CDR2 FQNEAQ. DNA of the CDR3: TGTGCCAGCAGCTACCGAATCCGGGACAGGGGGCTTCCCGGCCACGAGCAGTACTTC. It specifies CASSYRIRDRGLPGHEQYF.

The chain links TRBV18 to TRBJ2-7; 12 bases match TRBD1. The CDR3 runs to 14 residues. The germline gives CDR1 KGHSH, CDR2 LQKENI. Unmatched junction bases numbered 1, after V lost 2 bases and J lost 5 bases. The CDR3 DNA reads as TGTGCCAGCTCACCAGGGACAGGGGGCGACGAGCAGTACTTC. It encodes CASSPGTGGDEQYF.

V usage is TRBV9 and J usage is TRBJ2-1; D remains ambiguous. The CDR3 spans 13 residues. V was shortened by 1 base and J by 5 bases, with 7 bases between the two germline ends. CDR1 and CDR2 (germline): SGDLS, YYNGEE. The CDR3 region has the DNA TGTGCCAGCAGCGTATTATCGGACAATGAGCAGTTCTTC. Translation: CASSVLSDNEQFF.

This chain joins TRBV6-6 and TRBJ1-1; no clear D gene. V was clipped by 7 bases and J by 1 base, with 10 bases between them. The CDR3 has 13 amino acids. The germline V gene has CDR1 MNHNY and CDR2 SVGAGI (reference sequence). CDR3 coding DNA: TGTGCCAGCACCCCACTTCGGAACACTGAAGCTTTCTTT. Amino acids: CASTPLRNTEAFF.

The V gene is TRBV18, the J gene TRBJ1-2; D remains ambiguous. Trimming stripped 2 bases from V and 5 bases from J, with 6 bases between. This CDR3 has 12 amino acids. The germline gives CDR1 KGHSH, CDR2 LQKENI. The CDR3 here is CASSPTWYGYTF. DNA of the CDR3: TGTGCCAGCTCACCAACATGGTATGGCTACACCTTC.

This chain uses TRBV27 with TRBJ1-4; 9 bases are shared with TRBD1. CDR3 length: 14 amino acids. Per germline, CDR1 MNHEY and CDR2 SMNVEV (reference sequence). V lost 5 bases and J lost 6; bases outside the gene matches: 4. CDR3 in amino acids: CASSGQGWDEKLFF. CDR3 sequence (DNA): TGTGCCAGCAGTGGACAGGGGTGGGATGAAAAACTGTTTTTT.

This clone occurred a few times. The genes are TRBV7-9 and TRBJ2-7, with D perhaps matching TRBD2 (7 bases). This CDR3 has 15 amino acids. Germline assignment: CDR1 SEHNR and CDR2 FQNEAQ (reference sequence). The V end lost 5 bases, the J end lost 5 bases, and 19 bases lay between the germline ends. The CDR3 DNA sequence: TGTGCCAGCAGCCAAGGGGGGGCAGGAACCAACGAGCAGTACTTC. It yields the protein CASSQGGAGTNEQYF. The complete variable domain, with remaining parts taken from reference TRBV7-9 and TRBJ2-7, reads DTGVSQNPRHKITKRGQNVTFRCDPISEHNRLYWYRQTLGQGPEFLTYFQNEAQLEKSRLLSDRFSAERPKGSFSTLEIQRTEQGDSAMYLCASSQGGAGTNEQYFGPGTRLTVT.

This clone was picked up a small number of times. This sample also contains other DNA sequences that code for the same CDR3. The chain combines TRBV27 with TRBJ1-5; 10 bases map to TRBD1. The CDR3 sequence is 15 residues long. Trimming cost V 3 bases and J 2 bases; bases outside gene matches: 1. Germline V gives CDR1 MNHEY, CDR2 SMNVEV (reference sequence). As DNA, the CDR3 is TGTGCCAGCAGTTTTGGGACAGGGGGCAATCAGCCCCAGCATTTT. Protein product: CASSFGTGGNQPQHF.

This clone was seen a single time. V usage is TRBV7-2 and J usage is TRBJ2-7; D not resolved. Germline V gene lookup returns CDR1 SGHTA and CDR2 FQGNSA. Trimming removed 6 bases from V and 6 bases from J, with 18 bases in between. CDR3 length: 14 residues. The DNA of the CDR3 is TGTGCCAGCAGAGAGCCTGGCAGGCTGACCGAGCAGTACTTC. Protein: CASREPGRLTEQYF.

This clone was found a few times. The chain combines TRBV4-1 with TRBJ1-1; maybe TRBD1 (5 bases). CDR1 MGHRA and CDR2 YSYEKL come from the germline V gene. CDR3 length equals 17 residues. V lost 3 bases and J lost 4, with 21 bases in between. The CDR3 region is CASSHLPLRDGGTEAFF. The CDR3 nucleotides are TGCGCCAGCAGCCATCTACCCCTACGGGACGGGGGCACTGAAGCTTTCTTT.

This clone appeared a few times. The chain couples TRBV30 to TRBJ2-6; TRBD1 might be the D (5 bases). In germline, CDR1 is GTSNPN, CDR2 SVGIG (reference sequence). Trimming stripped 5 bases from V and 0 bases from J, with 8 bases between. CDR3 length: 14 residues. For the CDR3, the DNA is TGTGCCTGGCAACAGGACTCTGGGGCCAACGTCCTGACTTTC. Residues: CAWQQDSGANVLTF.

The chain recombines TRBV27 with TRBJ2-2; 10 positions match TRBD1. The CDR3 runs 13 residues. V was clipped by 8 bases and J by 5 bases; unmatched bases: 2. CDR1 MNHEY and CDR2 SMNVEV come from the germline V gene (reference sequence). The CDR3 DNA reads as TGTGCCAGCCGGACAGGGGGTACCGGGGAGCTGTTTTTT. Its protein is CASRTGGTGELFF.

This chain links TRBV7-9 with TRBJ1-1; 7 nucleotides align to TRBD1. This CDR3 region has 13 residues. Germline assignment: CDR1 SEHNR and CDR2 FQNEAQ (reference sequence). Unmatched junction bases numbered 8, after V lost 5 bases and J lost 8 bases. The DNA for the CDR3 is TGTGCCAGCAGCACCCGACAGGGATTCGAAGCTTTCTTT. It is translated as CASSTRQGFEAFF.

This chain connects TRBV6-6 to TRBJ2-5, with TRBD2 matching over 7 bases. Germline CDR1 MNHNY, CDR2 SVGAGI (reference sequence). The CDR3 loop spans 14 amino acids. J gave up 6 bases and V 5 bases, and 9 bases lay outside the gene matches. Written as DNA, the CDR3 is TGTGCCAGCAGTGATGCGGGGGTGGGAAAGACCCAGTACTTC. Protein: CASSDAGVGKTQYF.

The chain couples TRBV7-2 to TRBJ1-5, with 7 bases aligning to TRBD1. The CDR3 has 15 amino acids. Germline V gene lookup returns CDR1 SGHTA and CDR2 FQGNSA. V lost 5 bases, J lost 3 bases, and 7 bases stayed unmatched. The CDR3, as DNA: TGTGCCAGCAGCCTTGGGACAGCCGACAATCAGCCCCAGCATTTT. Its protein product is CASSLGTADNQPQHF. Supplemented by reference TRBV7-2 and TRBJ1-5, the full variable domain reads GAGVSQSPSNKVTEKGKDVELRCDPISGHTALYWYRQSLGQGLEFLIYFQGNSAPDKSGLPSDRFSAERTGGSVSTLTIQRTQQEDSAVYLCASSLGTADNQPQHFGDGTRLSIL.

The chain combines TRBV18 with TRBJ2-5; weak D call: TRBD2 (6 bases). V lost 2 bases, J lost 5 bases, and 12 bases lay in between. Looked up from germline, CDR1 is KGHSH and CDR2 is LQKENI. This CDR3 has 14 residues. Here the CDR3 DNA reads TGTGCCAGCTCACCAGTGGGGGGTTCGGAGACCCAGTACTTC. Its translation: CASSPVGGSETQYF. Full variable domain (remainder filled in from reference TRBV18 and TRBJ2-5): NAGVMQNPRHLVRRRGQEARLRCSPMKGHSHVYWYRQLPEEGLKFMVYLQKENIIDESGMPKERFSAEFPKEGPSILRIQQVVRGDSAAYFCASSPVGGSETQYFGPGTRLLVL.

The chain combines TRBV19 with TRBJ2-4, with D maybe TRBD2 (5 bases). The CDR3 extends over 16 amino acids. CDR1 LNHDA and CDR2 SQIVND come from the germline V gene (reference sequence). Deletions cut 3 bases from V and 0 bases from J, with 12 bases between. The CDR3 nucleotides read TGTGCCAGTAGTATTGGACTGACACTAGCCAAAAACATTCAGTACTTC. Residues: CASSIGLTLAKNIQYF.

CDR3 sequence (DNA): TGTGCCAGCTCTCGCATCAAAGGCCAGGGATTCGATTCACCCCTCCACTTT. It translates to CASSRIKGQGFDSPLHF. This rearrangement joins TRBV18 to TRBJ1-6; D is perhaps TRBD1 (5 bases). There are 17 residues in the CDR3. Germline V lookup: CDR1 KGHSH, CDR2 LQKENI. With 6 bases removed from V and 8 bases from J, the gap between germline ends came to 23 bases.

The V call is TRBV5-4, the J call TRBJ1-1; maybe TRBD1 (6 bases). V lost 3 bases, J lost 5 bases, and 20 bases lay in between. Germline V gene lookup returns CDR1 SGHNT and CDR2 YYREEE (reference sequence). The CDR3 runs to 16 residues. CDR3 bases: TGTGCCAGCAGCTCTGCATTTACAGGGCGGAGAACTGAAGCTTTCTTT. It specifies CASSSAFTGRRTEAFF.

This sequence joins TRBV5-1 and TRBJ2-5; D uncertain. V lost 0 bases and J lost 1, with 7 bases in between. CDR3 length equals 14 residues. Per germline, CDR1 SGHRS and CDR2 YFSETQ. CDR3 DNA: TGCGCCAGCAGCTTGGCTCAGATCCAAGAGACCCAGTACTTC. This gives the protein CASSLAQIQETQYF.

V usage is TRBV18 and J usage is TRBJ2-5; D possibly corresponds to TRBD2 (5 bases). This CDR3 is 16 amino acids long. Trimming left V 3 bases short and J 5 bases short, with 19 bases between. The germline V gene encodes CDR1 KGHSH and CDR2 LQKENI. CDR3 DNA: TGTGCCAGCTCACCGGGAGTGTTCACCACTGGGGAGACCCAGTACTTC. It specifies CASSPGVFTTGETQYF.

CDR3 DNA sequence: TGTGCCAGCAGCTCCGGCCGGCGGGGATTAAGCACAGATACGCAGTATTTT. It encodes CASSSGRRGLSTDTQYF. The rearrangement links TRBV7-9 to TRBJ2-3; tentative D call: TRBD2 (6 bases). There are 17 residues in the CDR3. CDR1 is SEHNR, CDR2 FQNEAQ, per germline (reference sequence). Trimming left V 4 bases short and J 0 bases short, with 17 bases between.